Shown below are 19 T cell receptor beta chains from a single sample sequenced in a study of PD-L1 blockade in urothelial cancer. Sequencing was performed with immunoSEQ multiplex PCR; in TCRdb, only in-frame clones are kept and a portion is missing. The table has about 82,000 clones, more than 85% seen once. Material: PBMCs, obtained around atezolizumab (anti-PD-L1) treatment. These receptors all stem from a man aged 60 to 75 with urothelial cancer.

This clone was seen just once. The gene calls are TRBV23-1 and TRBJ1-2; D gene ambiguous. TRBV23-1 is identified as an open reading frame with a role that is uncertain. The CDR3 sequence is 16 residues long. Trimming pared 4 bases from V and 8 bases from J, leaving 23 bases between. CDR3 sequence (DNA): TGCGCCAGCAGTCCTCCCCAGCATGCCCCCCCGGGAGGCTACACCTTC. Its translation is CASSPPQHAPPGGYTF.

The CDR3 nucleotides are TGTGCCTGGAGTACATCAGATACGCAGTATTTT. Translating gives CAWSTSDTQYF. The chain links TRBV30 to TRBJ2-3; no clear D gene. The CDR3 extends over 11 amino acids. Per germline, CDR1 GTSNPN and CDR2 SVGIG (reference sequence). Trimming cost V 2 bases and J 4 bases, with 4 bases left between them.

The table lists this clone with a count of one. The chain has TRBV4-1 and TRBJ1-4; D is undetermined. Per germline, CDR1 MGHRA and CDR2 YSYEKL. Trimming took 0 bases from V and 7 from J, leaving 12 bases between them. The CDR3 consists of 15 residues. The CDR3: CASSQEGGLLEKLFF. The CDR3 coding sequence is TGCGCCAGCAGCCAAGAGGGAGGCCTTCTTGAAAAACTGTTTTTT.

This clone was seen once. J is TRBJ2-7 and V is TRBV19; TRBD1 matches at 10 bases. This CDR3 spans 16 amino acids. Per germline, CDR1 LNHDA and CDR2 SQIVND (reference sequence). V trimming: 3 bases; J trimming: 0 bases; junction bases outside the gene matches: 5. CDR3 DNA sequence: TGTGCCAGTAGTATGAGGGGACAGGGGAACTCCTACGAGCAGTACTTC. Translated, it gives CASSMRGQGNSYEQYF.

The chain joins TRBV7-8 to TRBJ1-6, with 7 bases fitting TRBD1. CDR1 SGHVS and CDR2 FQNEAQ come from the germline V gene. This CDR3 contains 15 residues. J lost 6 bases, V lost 2 bases, and 4 bases had no gene match. The CDR3 here is CASSLMAGGNSPLHF. Written as DNA, the CDR3 is TGTGCCAGCAGCTTAATGGCAGGGGGTAATTCACCCCTCCACTTT. Supplemented by reference TRBV7-8 and TRBJ1-6, the full variable domain reads GAGVSQSPRYKVAKRGQDVALRCDPISGHVSLFWYQQALGQGPEFLTYFQNEAQLDKSGLPSDRFFAERPEGSVSTLKIQRTQQEDSAVYLCASSLMAGGNSPLHFGNGTRLTVT.

V usage is TRBV7-9 and J usage is TRBJ2-1, with D tentatively TRBD1 (7 bases). This CDR3 spans 15 amino acids. Germline V gives CDR1 SEHNR, CDR2 FQNEAQ (reference sequence). V was shortened by 1 base and J by 9 bases, with 16 bases between the two germline ends. DNA of the CDR3: TGTGCCAGCAGCTTAGGTTCGCAGGGGGGTGGTGAGCAGTTCTTC. Its protein is CASSLGSQGGGEQFF.

The chain couples TRBV18 to TRBJ1-1, with unresolved D. CDR1 is KGHSH and CDR2 is LQKENI in the germline V gene. This CDR3 contains 15 residues. Trimming removed 2 bases at V and 0 bases at J, with 10 bases between. This chain's CDR3 is CASSPVEGLNTEAFF. CDR3 nucleotide sequence: TGTGCCAGCTCACCAGTCGAGGGCTTGAACACTGAAGCTTTCTTT.

On this clone: The germline gene is not matched at one end of the junction; a read error may be the cause. The rearrangement uses TRBV5-1 and TRBJ2-7; D is undetermined. Looked up from germline, CDR1 is SGHRS and CDR2 is YFSETQ. This CDR3 is built from 15 residues. The CDR3 coding sequence is TGCGCCAGCAGATTGGAATCCGGAGCCTCCTACGAGCAGTACTTC. Translation gives CASRLESGASYEQYF.

The genes are TRBV6-5 and TRBJ2-7, with a possible D match to TRBD1 (5 bases). CDR1 and CDR2 from the germline V gene are MNHEY and SVGAGI. Trimming took off 3 bases at V and 3 bases at J, with 9 bases between the two ends. The CDR3 has 13 amino acids. CDR3: CASSYQGGYEQYF. The CDR3 coding sequence is TGTGCCAGCAGTTATCAGGGTGGCTACGAGCAGTACTTC.

The CDR3 nucleotides are TGTGCCTGGAGCATGAACACTGAAGCTTTCTTT. Its protein is CAWSMNTEAFF. The V gene is TRBV30, the J gene TRBJ1-1; D is ambiguous. Trimming cost V 3 bases and J 0 bases, with 2 bases left between them. The germline V gene has CDR1 GTSNPN and CDR2 SVGIG (reference sequence). This CDR3 is built from 11 residues.

V and J are TRBV19 and TRBJ1-1; no clear D gene. The V end lost 5 bases, the J end lost 0 bases, and 7 bases lay between the germline ends. Germline V CDR1 and CDR2: LNHDA, SQIVND (reference sequence). This CDR3 region has 13 residues. CDR3 protein: CASSGQLNTEAFF. The DNA of the CDR3 is TGTGCCAGTAGTGGCCAGTTGAACACTGAAGCTTTCTTT.

The rearrangement uses TRBV2 and TRBJ1-2, with D possibly TRBD1 on 6 matching bases. Germline V CDR1 and CDR2: SNHLY, FYNNEI. The germline V and J ends were trimmed by 0 bases and 7 bases, with 12 bases remaining between them. The CDR3 totals 14 residues. CDR3 protein: CASSEAEGGAGYTF. The CDR3 nucleotides read TGTGCCAGCAGTGAAGCGGAGGGGGGGGCTGGCTACACCTTC.

The chain combines TRBV10-3 with TRBJ1-2, with D possibly being TRBD1 (6 bases). V was shortened by 7 bases and J by 1 base, with 16 bases between the two germline ends. The CDR3 loop spans 15 amino acids. Per germline, CDR1 ENHRY and CDR2 SYGVKD. DNA of the CDR3: TGTGCCATCACCAGGGGTACGGCCGATAACTATGGCTACACCTTC. Translation: CAITRGTADNYGYTF.

This chain connects TRBV11-2 to TRBJ1-2, with D unresolved. The ends were cut back, 4 bases at V and 4 bases at J, with 13 bases in the middle. The CDR3 runs 14 residues. CDR1 is SGHAT, CDR2 FQNNGV, per germline. The chain's CDR3 is CASSSMRGLYGYTF. The CDR3 DNA is TGTGCCAGCAGCTCCATGCGCGGGCTCTATGGCTACACCTTC.

The chain employs TRBV5-4 and TRBJ2-1, with D perhaps TRBD2 (6 bases). The CDR3 is 16 residues long. Germline CDR1 SGHNT, CDR2 YYREEE (reference sequence). Trimming cost V 4 bases and J 0 bases, with 14 bases left between them. The CDR3 DNA sequence: TGTGCCAGCAGCAGGCTAGCGATTCGCTCCTACAATGAGCAGTTCTTC. Its translation is CASSRLAIRSYNEQFF.

The rearrangement joins TRBV6-5 to TRBJ1-6; 7 bases are a match to TRBD1. This CDR3 region has 14 residues. V lost 8 bases to trimming and J lost 5 bases; unmatched junction nucleotides: 6. CDR1 MNHEY and CDR2 SVGAGI come from the germline V gene. The DNA of the CDR3 is TGTGCCAGCTCGGACAGGACCAATAATTCACCCCTCCACTTT. Encoded protein: CASSDRTNNSPLHF.

CDR3 coding DNA: TGTGCCAGCAGCGTAGCTACTTGGGGACAGAACACCGGGGAGCTGTTTTTT. Protein sequence: CASSVATWGQNTGELFF. The J gene is TRBJ2-2, the V gene TRBV9, with D maybe TRBD1 (6 bases). This CDR3 has 17 residues. Trimming cost V 0 bases and J 1 base, with 13 bases left between them. Germline CDR1 and CDR2: SGDLS and YYNGEE.

The chain carries TRBV5-1 and TRBJ1-2; 9 bases line up with TRBD1. CDR3 length equals 14 residues. CDR1 and CDR2 (germline): SGHRS, YFSETQ. V lost 3 bases to trimming and J lost 6 bases; unmatched junction nucleotides: 6. CDR3 nucleotides: TGCGCCAGCAGCTCCGGACAGGGGTGGGATGGCTACACCTTC. It is translated as CASSSGQGWDGYTF.

V and J are TRBV7-7 and TRBJ2-5; no clear D gene. Germline V gene lookup returns CDR1 SSHAT and CDR2 FNYEAQ (reference sequence). This CDR3 region has 14 residues. The DNA for the CDR3 is TGTGCTAGTGCTGAGCAGGTGGCGATGGAGACCCAGTACTTC. This codes for CASAEQVAMETQYF. The full variable domain, its missing parts supplied by reference TRBV7-7 and TRBJ2-5, is GAGVSQSPRYKVTKRGQDVTLRCDPISSHATLYWYQQALGQGPEFLTYFNYEAQPDKSGLPSDRFSAERPEGSISTLTIQRTEQRDSAMYRCASAEQVAMETQYFGPGTRLLVL.